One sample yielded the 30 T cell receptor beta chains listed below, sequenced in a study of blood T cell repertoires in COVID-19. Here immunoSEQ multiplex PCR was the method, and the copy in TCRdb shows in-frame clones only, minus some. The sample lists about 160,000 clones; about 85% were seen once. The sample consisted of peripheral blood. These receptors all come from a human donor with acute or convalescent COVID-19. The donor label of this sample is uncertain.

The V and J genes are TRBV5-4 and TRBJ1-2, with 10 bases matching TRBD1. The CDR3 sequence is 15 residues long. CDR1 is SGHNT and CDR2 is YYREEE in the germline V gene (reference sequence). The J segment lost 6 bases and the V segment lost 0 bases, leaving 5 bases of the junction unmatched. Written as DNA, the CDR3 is TGTGCCAGCAGCTTGGTGAGGGACAGGGGACATGGCTACACCTTC. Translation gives CASSLVRDRGHGYTF.

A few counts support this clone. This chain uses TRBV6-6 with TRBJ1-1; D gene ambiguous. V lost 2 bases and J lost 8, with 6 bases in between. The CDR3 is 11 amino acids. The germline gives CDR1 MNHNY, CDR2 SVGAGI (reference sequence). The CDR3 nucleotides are TGTGCCAGCAGTTACCCGGGAGAAGCTTTCTTT. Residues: CASSYPGEAFF.

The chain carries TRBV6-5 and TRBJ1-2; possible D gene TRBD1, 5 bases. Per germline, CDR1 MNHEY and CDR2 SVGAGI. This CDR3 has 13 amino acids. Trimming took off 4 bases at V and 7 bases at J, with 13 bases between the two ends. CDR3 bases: TGTGCCAGCAGTTTTCAGGGTCTAGGTGGCTACACCTTC. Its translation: CASSFQGLGGYTF.

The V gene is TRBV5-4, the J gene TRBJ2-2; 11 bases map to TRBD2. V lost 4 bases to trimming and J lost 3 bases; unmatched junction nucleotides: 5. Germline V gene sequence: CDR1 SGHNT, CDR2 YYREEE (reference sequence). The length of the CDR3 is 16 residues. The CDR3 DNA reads TGTGCCAGCAGCCACACTAGCGGGGGCCACACCGGGGAGCTGTTTTTT. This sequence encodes CASSHTSGGHTGELFF.

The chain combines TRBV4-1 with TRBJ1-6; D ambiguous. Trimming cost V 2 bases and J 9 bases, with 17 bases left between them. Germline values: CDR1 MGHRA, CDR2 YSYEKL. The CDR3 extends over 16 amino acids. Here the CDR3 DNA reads TGCGCCAGCAGCCAACGGGAAAGGATGGACGGTTCACCCCTCCACTTT. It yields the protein CASSQRERMDGSPLHF.

The CDR3 spells CASSRTTGRAFF. The CDR3 nucleotides read TGTGCCAGCAGTCGAACGACAGGGAGAGCTTTCTTT. The chain employs TRBV6-5 and TRBJ1-1; 7 positions agree with TRBD1. The CDR3 has 12 residues. The germline V gene encodes CDR1 MNHEY and CDR2 SVGAGI. Trimming cost V 5 bases and J 10 bases; bases outside gene matches: 7.

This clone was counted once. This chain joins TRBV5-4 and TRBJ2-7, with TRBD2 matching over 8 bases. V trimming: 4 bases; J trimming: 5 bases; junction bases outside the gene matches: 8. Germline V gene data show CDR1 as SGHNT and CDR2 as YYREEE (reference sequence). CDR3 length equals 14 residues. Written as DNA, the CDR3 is TGTGCCAGCAGCGCGGGGGGCGAGCCTGACGAGCAGTACTTC. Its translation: CASSAGGEPDEQYF. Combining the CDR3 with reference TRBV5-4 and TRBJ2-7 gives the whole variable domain ETGVTQSPTHLIKTRGQQVTLRCSSQSGHNTVSWYQQALGQGPQFIFQYYREEENGRGNFPPRFSGLQFPNYSSELNVNALELDDSALYLCASSAGGEPDEQYFGPGTRLTVT.

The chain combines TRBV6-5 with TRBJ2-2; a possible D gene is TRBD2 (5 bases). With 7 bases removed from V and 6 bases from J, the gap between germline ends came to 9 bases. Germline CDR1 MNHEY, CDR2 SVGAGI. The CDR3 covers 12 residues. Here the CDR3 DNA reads TGTGCCAGCACCGTGAGGGCCGGGGAGCTGTTTTTT. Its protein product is CASTVRAGELFF.

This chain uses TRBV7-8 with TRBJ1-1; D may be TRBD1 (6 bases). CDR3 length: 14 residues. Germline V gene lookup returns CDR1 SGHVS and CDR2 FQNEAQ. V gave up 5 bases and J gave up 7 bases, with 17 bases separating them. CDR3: CASSANTGSIEAFF. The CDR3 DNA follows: TGTGCCAGCAGCGCAAACACAGGGTCTATTGAAGCTTTCTTT.

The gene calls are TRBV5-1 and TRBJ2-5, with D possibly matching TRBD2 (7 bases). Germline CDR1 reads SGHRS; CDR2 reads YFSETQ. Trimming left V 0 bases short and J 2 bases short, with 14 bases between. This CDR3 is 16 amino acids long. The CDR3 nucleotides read TGCGCCAGCAGCTTGGAGTGGGCGGGGGCGCAAGAGACCCAGTACTTC. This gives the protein CASSLEWAGAQETQYF. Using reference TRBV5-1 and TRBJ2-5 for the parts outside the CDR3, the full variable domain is KAGVTQTPRYLIKTRGQQVTLSCSPISGHRSVSWYQQTPGQGLQFLFEYFSETQRNKGNFPGRFSGRQFSNSRSEMNVSTLELGDSALYLCASSLEWAGAQETQYFGPGTRLLVL.

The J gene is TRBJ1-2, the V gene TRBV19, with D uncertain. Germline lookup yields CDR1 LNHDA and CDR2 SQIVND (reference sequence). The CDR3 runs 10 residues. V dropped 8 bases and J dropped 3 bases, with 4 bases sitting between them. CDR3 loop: CASHYYGYTF. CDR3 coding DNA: TGTGCCAGTCATTACTATGGCTACACCTTC.

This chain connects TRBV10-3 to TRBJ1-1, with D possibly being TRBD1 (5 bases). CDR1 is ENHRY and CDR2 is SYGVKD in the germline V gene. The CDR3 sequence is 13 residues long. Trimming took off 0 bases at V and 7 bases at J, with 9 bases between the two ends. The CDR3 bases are TGTGCCATCAGTGAGTCGGACACCCTTGAAGCTTTCTTT. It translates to CAISESDTLEAFF.

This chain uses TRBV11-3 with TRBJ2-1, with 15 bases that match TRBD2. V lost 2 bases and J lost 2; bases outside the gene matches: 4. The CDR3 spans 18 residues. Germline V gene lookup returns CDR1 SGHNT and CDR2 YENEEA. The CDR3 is CASSLQRTSGGAYNEQFF. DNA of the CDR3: TGTGCCAGCAGCTTACAACGGACTAGCGGGGGGGCCTACAATGAGCAGTTCTTC.

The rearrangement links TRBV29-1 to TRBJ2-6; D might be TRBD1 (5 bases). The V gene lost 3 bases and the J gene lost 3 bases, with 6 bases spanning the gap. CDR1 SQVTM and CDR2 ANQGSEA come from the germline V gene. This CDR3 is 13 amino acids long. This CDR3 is CSVDRDGANVLTF. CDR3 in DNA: TGCAGCGTTGACAGGGATGGGGCCAACGTCCTGACTTTC. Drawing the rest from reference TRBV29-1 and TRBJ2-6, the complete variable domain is SAVISQKPSRDICQRGTSLTIQCQVDSQVTMMFWYRQQPGQSLTLIATANQGSEATYESGFVIDKFPISRPNLTFSTLTVSNMSPEDSSIYLCSVDRDGANVLTFGAGSRLTVL.

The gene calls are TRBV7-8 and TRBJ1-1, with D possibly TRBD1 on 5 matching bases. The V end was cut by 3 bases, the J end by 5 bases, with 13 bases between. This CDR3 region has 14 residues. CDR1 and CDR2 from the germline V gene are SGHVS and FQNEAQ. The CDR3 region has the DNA TGTGCCAGCAGCTTGGGGCTGTCGGAGACTGAAGCTTTCTTT. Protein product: CASSLGLSETEAFF.

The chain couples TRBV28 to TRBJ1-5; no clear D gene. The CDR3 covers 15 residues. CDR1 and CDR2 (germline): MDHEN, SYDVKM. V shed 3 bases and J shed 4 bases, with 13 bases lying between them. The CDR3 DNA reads TGTGCCAGCAGTTTTCTTGGAGGCGGGAATCAGCCCCAGCATTTT. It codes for CASSFLGGGNQPQHF.

The CDR3 bases are TGTGCCAGTAGTATGCTGGCCGGCAATCAGCCCCAGCATTTT. Translating it yields CASSMLAGNQPQHF. The chain recombines TRBV19 with TRBJ1-5; D not resolved. The germline V gene encodes CDR1 LNHDA and CDR2 SQIVND (reference sequence). V gave up 3 bases and J gave up 2 bases, with 8 bases separating them. The CDR3 has 14 residues.

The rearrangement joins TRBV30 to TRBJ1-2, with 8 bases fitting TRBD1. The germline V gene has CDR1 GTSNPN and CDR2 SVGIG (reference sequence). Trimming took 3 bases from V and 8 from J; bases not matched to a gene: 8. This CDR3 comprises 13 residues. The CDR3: CAWRLTGEGGYTF. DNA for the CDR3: TGTGCCTGGAGGTTGACAGGGGAAGGCGGCTACACCTTC.

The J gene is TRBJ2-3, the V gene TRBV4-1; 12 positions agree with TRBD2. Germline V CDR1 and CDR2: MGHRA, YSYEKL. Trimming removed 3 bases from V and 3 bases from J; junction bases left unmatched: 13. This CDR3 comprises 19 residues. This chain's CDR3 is CASSQDLAGGRMRTDTQYF. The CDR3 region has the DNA TGCGCCAGCAGCCAGGATCTAGCGGGGGGGCGGATGAGAACAGATACGCAGTATTTT.

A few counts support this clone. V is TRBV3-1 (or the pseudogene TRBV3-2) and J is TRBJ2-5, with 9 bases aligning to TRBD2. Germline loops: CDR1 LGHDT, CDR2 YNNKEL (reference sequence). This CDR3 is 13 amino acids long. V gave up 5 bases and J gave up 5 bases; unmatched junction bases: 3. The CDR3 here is CASSGTSRETQYF. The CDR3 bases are TGTGCCAGCAGCGGGACTAGCCGGGAGACCCAGTACTTC.

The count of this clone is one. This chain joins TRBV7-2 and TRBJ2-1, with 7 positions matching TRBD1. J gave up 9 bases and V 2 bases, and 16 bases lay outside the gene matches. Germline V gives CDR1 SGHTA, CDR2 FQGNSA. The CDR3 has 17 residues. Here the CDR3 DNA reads TGTGCCAGCAGCTTAACCGCCTCCCGACAGGGAGTGGGTGAGCAGTTCTTC. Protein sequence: CASSLTASRQGVGEQFF.

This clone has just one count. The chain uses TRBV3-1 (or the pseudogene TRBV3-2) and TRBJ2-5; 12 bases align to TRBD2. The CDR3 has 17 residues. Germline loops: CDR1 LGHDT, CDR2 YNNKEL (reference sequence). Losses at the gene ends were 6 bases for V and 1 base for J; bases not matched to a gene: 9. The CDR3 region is CASRPTSGGILQETQYF. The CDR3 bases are TGTGCCAGCAGACCCACTAGCGGGGGGATACTCCAAGAGACCCAGTACTTC.

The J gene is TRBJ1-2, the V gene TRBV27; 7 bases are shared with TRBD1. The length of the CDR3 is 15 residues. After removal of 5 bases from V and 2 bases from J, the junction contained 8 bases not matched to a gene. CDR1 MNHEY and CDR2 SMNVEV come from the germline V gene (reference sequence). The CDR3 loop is CASSAQGVLNYGYTF. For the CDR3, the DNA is TGTGCCAGCAGTGCCCAGGGGGTTCTCAACTATGGCTACACCTTC.

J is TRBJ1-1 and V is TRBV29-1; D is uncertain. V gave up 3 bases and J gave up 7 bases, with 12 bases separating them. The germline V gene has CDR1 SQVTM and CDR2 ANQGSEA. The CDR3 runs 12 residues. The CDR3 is CSVEYLGNEAFF. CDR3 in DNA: TGCAGCGTTGAGTACCTGGGCAATGAAGCTTTCTTT.

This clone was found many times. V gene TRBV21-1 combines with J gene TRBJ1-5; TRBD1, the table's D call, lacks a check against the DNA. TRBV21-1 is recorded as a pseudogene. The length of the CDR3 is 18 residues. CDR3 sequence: CASSRETGPNGGNQPQHF. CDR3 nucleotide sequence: TGTGCCAGCAGCAGAGAGACAGGTCCGAATGGTGGCAATCAGCCCCAGCATTTT.

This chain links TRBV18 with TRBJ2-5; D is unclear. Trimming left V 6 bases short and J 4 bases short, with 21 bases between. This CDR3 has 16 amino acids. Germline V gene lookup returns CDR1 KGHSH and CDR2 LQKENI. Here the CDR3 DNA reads TGTGCCAGCTCCCTCACTTCCATTCTTCCCCGAGAGACCCAGTACTTC. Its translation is CASSLTSILPRETQYF.

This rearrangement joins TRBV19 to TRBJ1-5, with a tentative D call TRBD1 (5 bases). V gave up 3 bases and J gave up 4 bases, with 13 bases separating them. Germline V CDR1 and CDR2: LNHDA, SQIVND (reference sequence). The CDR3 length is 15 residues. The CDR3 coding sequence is TGTGCCAGTAGTATTCAGGGATTGGGGAATCAGCCCCAGCATTTT. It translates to CASSIQGLGNQPQHF.

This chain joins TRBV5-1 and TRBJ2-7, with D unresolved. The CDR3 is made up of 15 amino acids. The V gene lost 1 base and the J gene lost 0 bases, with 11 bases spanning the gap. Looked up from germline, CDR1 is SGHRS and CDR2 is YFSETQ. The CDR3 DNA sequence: TGCGCCAGCAGCTTGTCAGGCGCAAGCTCCTACGAGCAGTACTTC. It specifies CASSLSGASSYEQYF.

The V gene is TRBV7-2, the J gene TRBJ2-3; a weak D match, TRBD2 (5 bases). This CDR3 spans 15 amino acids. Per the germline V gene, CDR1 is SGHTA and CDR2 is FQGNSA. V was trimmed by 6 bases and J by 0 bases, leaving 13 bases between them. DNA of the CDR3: TGTGCCAGCAGTGTTTCACGGACTAGCACAGATACGCAGTATTTT. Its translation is CASSVSRTSTDTQYF. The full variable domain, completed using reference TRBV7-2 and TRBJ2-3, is GAGVSQSPSNKVTEKGKDVELRCDPISGHTALYWYRQSLGQGLEFLIYFQGNSAPDKSGLPSDRFSAERTGGSVSTLTIQRTQQEDSAVYLCASSVSRTSTDTQYFGPGTRLTVL.

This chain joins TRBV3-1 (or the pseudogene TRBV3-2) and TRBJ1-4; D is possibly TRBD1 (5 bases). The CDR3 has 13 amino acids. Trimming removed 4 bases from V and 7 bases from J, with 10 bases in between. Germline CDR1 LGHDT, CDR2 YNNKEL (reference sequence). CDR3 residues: CASSPNGGEKLFF. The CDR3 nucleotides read TGTGCCAGCAGCCCGAACGGGGGTGAAAAACTGTTTTTT.